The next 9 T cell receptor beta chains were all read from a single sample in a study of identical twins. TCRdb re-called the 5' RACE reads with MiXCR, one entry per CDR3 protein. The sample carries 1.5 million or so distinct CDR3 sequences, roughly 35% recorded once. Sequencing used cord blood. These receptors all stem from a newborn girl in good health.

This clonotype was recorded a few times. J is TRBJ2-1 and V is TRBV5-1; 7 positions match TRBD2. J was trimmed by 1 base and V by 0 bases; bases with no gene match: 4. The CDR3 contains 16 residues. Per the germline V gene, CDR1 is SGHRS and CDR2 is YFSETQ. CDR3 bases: TGCGCCAGCAGCTTGGGGACTAGTGTGTCCTACAATGAGCAGTTCTTC. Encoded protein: CASSLGTSVSYNEQFF. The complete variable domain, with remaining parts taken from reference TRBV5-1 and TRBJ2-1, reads KAGVTQTPRYLIKTRGQQVTLSCSPISGHRSVSWYQQTPGQGLQFLFEYFSETQRNKGNFPGRFSGRQFSNSRSEMNVSTLELGDSALYLCASSLGTSVSYNEQFFGPGTRLTVL.

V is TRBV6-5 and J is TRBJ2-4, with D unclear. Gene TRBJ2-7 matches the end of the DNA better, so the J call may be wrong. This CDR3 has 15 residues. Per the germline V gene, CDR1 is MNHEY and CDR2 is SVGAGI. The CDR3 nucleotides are TGTGCCAGCAGTGGCCGAGGAGTAGTCGGCTACGAGCAGTACTTC. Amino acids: CASSGRGVVGYEQYF.

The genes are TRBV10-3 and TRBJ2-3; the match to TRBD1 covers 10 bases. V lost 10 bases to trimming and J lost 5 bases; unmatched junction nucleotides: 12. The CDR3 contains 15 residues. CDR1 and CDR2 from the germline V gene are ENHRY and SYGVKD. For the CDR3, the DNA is TGTGCCACCAGGACCCCGGGACAGGGGATAGATACGCAGTATTTT. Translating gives CATRTPGQGIDTQYF.

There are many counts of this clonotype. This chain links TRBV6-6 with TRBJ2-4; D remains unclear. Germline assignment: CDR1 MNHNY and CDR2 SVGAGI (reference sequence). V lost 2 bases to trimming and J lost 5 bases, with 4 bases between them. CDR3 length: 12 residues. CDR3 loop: CASSYGENIQYF. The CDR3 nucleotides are TGTGCCAGCAGTTACGGGGAAAACATTCAGTACTTC.

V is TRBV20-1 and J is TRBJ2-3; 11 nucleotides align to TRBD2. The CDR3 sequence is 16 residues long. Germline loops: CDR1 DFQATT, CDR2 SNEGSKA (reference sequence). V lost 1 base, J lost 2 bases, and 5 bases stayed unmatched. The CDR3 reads CSARGTSGGDTDTQYF. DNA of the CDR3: TGCAGTGCTAGAGGAACTAGCGGGGGAGACACAGATACGCAGTATTTT.

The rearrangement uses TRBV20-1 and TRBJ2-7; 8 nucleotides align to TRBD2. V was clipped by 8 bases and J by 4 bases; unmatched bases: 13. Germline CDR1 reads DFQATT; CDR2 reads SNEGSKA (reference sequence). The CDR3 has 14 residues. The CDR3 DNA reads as TGCAGTACCTGGAGAAGACTAGCGCCGTACGAGCAGTACTTC. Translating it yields CSTWRRLAPYEQYF.

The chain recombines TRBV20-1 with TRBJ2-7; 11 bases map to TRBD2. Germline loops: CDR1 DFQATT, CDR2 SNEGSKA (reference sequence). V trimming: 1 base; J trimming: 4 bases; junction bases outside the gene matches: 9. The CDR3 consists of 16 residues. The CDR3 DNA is TGCAGTGCTAGAGGTACTAGCGGGAGCCAAAATTACGAGCAGTACTTC. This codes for CSARGTSGSQNYEQYF.

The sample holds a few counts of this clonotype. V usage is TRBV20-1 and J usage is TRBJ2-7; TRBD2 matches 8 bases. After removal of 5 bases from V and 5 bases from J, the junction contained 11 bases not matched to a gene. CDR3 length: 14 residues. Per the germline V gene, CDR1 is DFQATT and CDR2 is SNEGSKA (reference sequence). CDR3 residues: CSARLSGLANEQYF. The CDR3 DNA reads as TGCAGTGCTCGATTGTCCGGACTAGCCAACGAGCAGTACTTC.

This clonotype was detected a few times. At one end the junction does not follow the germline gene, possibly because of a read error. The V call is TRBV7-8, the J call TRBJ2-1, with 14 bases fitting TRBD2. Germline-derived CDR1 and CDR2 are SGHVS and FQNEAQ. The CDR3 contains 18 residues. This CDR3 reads CASSFQRLAGGNYNEQFF. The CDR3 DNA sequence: TGCGCCAGCAGCTTTCAGAGACTAGCGGGGGGGAACTACAATGAGCAGTTCTTC.